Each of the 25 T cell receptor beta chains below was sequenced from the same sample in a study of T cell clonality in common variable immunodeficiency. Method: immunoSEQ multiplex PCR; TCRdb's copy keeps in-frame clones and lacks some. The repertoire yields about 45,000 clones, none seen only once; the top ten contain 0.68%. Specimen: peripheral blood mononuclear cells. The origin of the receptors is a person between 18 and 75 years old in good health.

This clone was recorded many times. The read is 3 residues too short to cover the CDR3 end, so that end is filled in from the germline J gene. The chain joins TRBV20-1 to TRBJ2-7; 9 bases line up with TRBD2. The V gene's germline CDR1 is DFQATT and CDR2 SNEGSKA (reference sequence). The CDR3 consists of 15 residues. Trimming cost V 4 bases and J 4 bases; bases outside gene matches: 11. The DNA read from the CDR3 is TGCAGTGCTATAGGCAGCGGGGGGTCACTTTACGAG. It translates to CSAIGSGGSLYE. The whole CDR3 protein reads CSAIGSGGSLYEQYF.

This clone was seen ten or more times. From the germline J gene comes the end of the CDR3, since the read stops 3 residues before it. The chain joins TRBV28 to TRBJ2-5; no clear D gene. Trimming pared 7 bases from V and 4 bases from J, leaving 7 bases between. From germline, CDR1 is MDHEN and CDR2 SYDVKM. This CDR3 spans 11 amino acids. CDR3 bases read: TGTGCCAGCACTACTGGAGAGACC. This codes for CASTTGET. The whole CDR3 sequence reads CASTTGETQYF.

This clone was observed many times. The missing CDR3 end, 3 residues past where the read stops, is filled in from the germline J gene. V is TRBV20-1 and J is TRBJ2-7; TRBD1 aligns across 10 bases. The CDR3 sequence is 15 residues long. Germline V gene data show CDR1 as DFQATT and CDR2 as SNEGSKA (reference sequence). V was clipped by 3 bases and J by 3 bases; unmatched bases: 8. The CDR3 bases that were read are TGCAGTGCTAGGGGAGGGACAGGGGCTTACTACGAG. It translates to CSARGGTGAYYE. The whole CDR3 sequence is CSARGGTGAYYEQYF.

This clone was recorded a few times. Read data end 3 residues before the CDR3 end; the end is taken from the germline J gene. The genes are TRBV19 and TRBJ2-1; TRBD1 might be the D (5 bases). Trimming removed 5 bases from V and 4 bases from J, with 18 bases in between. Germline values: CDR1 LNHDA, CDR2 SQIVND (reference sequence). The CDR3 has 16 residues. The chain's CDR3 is CASSSHATTGYNEQFF. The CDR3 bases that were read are TGTGCCAGTAGTTCCCACGCCACTACAGGATACAATGAG.

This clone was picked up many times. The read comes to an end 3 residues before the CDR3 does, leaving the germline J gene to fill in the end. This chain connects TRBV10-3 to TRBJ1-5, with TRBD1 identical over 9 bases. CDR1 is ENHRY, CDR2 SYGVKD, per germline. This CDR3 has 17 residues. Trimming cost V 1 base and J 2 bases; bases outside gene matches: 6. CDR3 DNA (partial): TGTGCCATCAGTGAGTTGGGACAGGGTGGTGGCAATCAGCCC. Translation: CAISELGQGGGNQP. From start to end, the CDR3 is CAISELGQGGGNQPQHF.

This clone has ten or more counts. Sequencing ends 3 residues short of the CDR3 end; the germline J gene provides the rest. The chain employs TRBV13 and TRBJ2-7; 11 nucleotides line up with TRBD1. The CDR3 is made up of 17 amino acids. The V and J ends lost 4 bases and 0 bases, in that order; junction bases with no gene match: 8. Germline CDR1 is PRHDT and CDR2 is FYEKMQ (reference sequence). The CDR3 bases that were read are TGTGCCAGCAGCTCGGCGGGACAGGGGGGATTCTCCTACGAG. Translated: CASSSAGQGGFSYE. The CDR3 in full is CASSSAGQGGFSYEQYF.

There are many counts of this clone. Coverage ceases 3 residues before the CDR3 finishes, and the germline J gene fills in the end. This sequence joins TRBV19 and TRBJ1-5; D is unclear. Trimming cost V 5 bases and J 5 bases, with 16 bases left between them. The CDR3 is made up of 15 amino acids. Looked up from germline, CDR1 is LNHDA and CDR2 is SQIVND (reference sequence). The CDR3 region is CASSFRRASYQPQHF. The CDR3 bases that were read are TGTGCCAGTAGTTTCCGTAGGGCCTCGTATCAGCCC.

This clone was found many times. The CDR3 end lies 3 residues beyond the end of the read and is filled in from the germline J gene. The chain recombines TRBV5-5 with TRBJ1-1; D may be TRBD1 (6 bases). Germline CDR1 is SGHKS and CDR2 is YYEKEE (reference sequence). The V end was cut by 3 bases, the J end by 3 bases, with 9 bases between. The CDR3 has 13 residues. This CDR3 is CASSWAGDTEAFF. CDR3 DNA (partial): TGTGCCAGCAGCTGGGCAGGGGACACTGAA.

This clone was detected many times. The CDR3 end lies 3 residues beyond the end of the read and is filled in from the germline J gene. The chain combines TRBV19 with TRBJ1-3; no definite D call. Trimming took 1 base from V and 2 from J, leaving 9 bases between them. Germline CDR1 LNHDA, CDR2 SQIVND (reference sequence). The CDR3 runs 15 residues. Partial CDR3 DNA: TGTGCCAGTAGTATAGGACTGCCTACTGGAAACACC. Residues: CASSIGLPTGNT. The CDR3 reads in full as CASSIGLPTGNTIYF.

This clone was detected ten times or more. The sequenced part of the CDR3 DNA is TGTGCCAGCAGCCAAGTGCTACGGGGGGGCATAGATACG. Its protein is CASSQVLRGGIDT. The entire CDR3 protein is CASSQVLRGGIDTQYF. The V and J genes are TRBV4-2 and TRBJ2-3; 8 bases align to TRBD2. The CDR3 is cut off 3 residues early in the read; its end comes from the germline J gene. Germline assignment: CDR1 LGHNA and CDR2 YNFKEQ. The CDR3 is made up of 16 amino acids. The J segment lost 5 bases and the V segment lost 1 base, leaving 8 bases of the junction unmatched.

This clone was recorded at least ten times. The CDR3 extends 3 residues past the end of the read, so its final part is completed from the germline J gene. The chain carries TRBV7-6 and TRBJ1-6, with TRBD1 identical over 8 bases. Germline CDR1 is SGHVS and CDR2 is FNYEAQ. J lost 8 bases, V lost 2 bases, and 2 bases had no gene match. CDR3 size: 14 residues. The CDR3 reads CASSLQGAYSPLHF. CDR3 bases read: TGTGCCAGCAGCTTACAGGGGGCTTATTCACCC.

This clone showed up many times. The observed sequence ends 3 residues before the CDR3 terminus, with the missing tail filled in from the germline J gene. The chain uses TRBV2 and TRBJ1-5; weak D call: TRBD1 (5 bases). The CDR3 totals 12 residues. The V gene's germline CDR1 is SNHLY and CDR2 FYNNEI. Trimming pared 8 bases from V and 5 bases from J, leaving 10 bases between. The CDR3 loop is CASRLGDQPQHF. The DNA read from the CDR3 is TGTGCCAGCCGGCTAGGGGATCAGCCC.

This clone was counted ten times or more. The CDR3 here is CASSTAGIWYTEAFF. The covered CDR3 bases are TGTGCCAGCAGTACGGCAGGGATTTGGTACACTGAA. The rearrangement links TRBV2 to TRBJ1-1; D perhaps matches TRBD1 (5 bases). The read comes to an end 3 residues before the CDR3 does, leaving the germline J gene to fill in the end. CDR1 and CDR2 from the germline V gene are SNHLY and FYNNEI. Trimming shortened V by 5 bases and J by 3 bases, and 16 bases separated the two germline ends. The CDR3 contains 15 residues.

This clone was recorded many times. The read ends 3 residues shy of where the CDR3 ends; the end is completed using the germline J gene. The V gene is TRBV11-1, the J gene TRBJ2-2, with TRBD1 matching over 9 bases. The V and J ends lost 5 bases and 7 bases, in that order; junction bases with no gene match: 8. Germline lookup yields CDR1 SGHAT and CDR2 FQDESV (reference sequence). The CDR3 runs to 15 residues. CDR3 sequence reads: CASSVSGTGIGELFF. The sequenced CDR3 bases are TGTGCCAGCAGCGTCTCCGGGACAGGGATCGGGGAG.

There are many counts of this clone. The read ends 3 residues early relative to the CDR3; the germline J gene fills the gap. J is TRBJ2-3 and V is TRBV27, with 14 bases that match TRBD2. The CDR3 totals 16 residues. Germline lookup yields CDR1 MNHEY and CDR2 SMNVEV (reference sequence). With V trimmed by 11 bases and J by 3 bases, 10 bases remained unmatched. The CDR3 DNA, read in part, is TGTGCCGTTAGCTCCGGGACTAGCGGGAGAACAGATACG. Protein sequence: CAVSSGTSGRTDT. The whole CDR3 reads CAVSSGTSGRTDTQYF.

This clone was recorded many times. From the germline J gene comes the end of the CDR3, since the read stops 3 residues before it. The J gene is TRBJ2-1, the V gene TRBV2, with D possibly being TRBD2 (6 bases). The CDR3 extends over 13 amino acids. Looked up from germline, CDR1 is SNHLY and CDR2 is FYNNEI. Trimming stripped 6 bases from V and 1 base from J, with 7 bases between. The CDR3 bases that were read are TGTGCCAGCAGGGGGGGTTCCTACAATGAG. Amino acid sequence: CASRGGSYNE. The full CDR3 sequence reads CASRGGSYNEQFF.

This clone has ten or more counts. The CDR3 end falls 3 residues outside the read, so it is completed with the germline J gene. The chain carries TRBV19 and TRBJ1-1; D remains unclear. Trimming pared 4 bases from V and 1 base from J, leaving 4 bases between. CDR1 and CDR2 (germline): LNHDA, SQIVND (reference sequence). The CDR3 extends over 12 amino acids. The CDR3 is CASSTRNTEAFF. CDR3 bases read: TGTGCCAGTAGTACTCGGAACACTGAA. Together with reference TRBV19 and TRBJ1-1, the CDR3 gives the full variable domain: DGGITQSPKYLFRKEGQNVTLSCEQNLNHDAMYWYRQDPGQGLRLIYYSQIVNDFQKGDIAEGYSVSREKKESFPLTVTSAQKNPTAFYLCASSTRNTEAFFGQGTRLTVV.

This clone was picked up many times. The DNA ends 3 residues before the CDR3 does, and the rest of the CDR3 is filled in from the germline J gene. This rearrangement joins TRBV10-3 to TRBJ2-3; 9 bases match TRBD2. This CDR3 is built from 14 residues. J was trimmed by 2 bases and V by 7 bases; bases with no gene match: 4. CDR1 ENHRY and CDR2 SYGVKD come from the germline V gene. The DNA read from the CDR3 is TGTGCCATCATGACTAGCGGCAACACAGATACG. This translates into CAIMTSGNTDT. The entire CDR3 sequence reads CAIMTSGNTDTQYF.

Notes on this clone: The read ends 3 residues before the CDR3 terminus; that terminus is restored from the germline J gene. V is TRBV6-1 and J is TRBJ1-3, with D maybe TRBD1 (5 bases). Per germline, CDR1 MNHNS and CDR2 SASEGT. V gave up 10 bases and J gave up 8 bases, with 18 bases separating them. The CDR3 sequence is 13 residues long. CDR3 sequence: CATTDPGGDTIYF. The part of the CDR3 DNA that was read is TGTGCCACCACTGACCCGGGGGGTGACACC.

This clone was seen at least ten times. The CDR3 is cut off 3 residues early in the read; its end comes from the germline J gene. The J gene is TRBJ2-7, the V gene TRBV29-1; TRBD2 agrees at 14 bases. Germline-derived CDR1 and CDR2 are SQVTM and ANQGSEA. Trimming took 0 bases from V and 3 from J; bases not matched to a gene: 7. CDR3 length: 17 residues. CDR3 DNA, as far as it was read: TGCAGCGTTGAAGATCCTGGGACTAGCGGGGGATACTACGAG. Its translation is CSVEDPGTSGGYYE. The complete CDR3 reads CSVEDPGTSGGYYEQYF.

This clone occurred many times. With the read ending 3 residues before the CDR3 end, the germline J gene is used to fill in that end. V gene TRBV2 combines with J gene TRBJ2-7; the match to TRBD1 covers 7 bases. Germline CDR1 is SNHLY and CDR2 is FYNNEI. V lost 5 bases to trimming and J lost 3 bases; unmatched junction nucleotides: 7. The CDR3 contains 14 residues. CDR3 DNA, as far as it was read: TGTGCCAGCAGTACCGGGACAGTTGACTACGAG. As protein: CASSTGTVDYE. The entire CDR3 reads CASSTGTVDYEQYF.

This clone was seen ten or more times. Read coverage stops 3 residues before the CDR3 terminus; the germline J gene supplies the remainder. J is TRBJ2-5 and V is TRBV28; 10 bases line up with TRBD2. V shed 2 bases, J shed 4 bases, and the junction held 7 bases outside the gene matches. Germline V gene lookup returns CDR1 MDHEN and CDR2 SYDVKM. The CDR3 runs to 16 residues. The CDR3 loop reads CASSLGASGSAETQYF. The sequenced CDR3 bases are TGTGCCAGCAGTTTAGGAGCTAGCGGGAGTGCAGAGACC.

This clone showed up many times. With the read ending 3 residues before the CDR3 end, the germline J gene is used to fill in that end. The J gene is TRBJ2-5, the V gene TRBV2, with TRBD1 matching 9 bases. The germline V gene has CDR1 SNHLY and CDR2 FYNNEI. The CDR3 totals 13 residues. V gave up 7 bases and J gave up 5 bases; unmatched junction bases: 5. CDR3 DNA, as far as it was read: TGTGCCAGCATGAGGGACAGGGAGGAGACC. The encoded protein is CASMRDREET. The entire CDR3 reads CASMRDREETQYF. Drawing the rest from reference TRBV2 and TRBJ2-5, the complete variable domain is EPEVTQTPSHQVTQMGQEVILRCVPISNHLYFYWYRQILGQKVEFLVSFYNNEISEKSEIFDDQFSVERPDGSNFTLKIRSTKLEDSAMYFCASMRDREETQYFGPGTRLLVL.

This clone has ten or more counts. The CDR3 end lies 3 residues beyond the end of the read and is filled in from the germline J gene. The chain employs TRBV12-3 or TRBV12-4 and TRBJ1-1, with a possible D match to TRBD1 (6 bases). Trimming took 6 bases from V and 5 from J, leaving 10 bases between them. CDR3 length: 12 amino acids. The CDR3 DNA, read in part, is TGTGCCAGCAGCCTTAGGGGGACTGAA. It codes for CASSLRGTE. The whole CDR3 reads CASSLRGTEAFF.

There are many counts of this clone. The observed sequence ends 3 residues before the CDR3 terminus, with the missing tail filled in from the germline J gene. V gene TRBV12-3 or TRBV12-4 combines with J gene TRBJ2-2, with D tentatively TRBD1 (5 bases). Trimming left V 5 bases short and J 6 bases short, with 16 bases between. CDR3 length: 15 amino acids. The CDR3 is CASSPIVGPAGELFF. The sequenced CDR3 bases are TGTGCCAGCAGTCCCATAGTGGGGCCTGCCGGGGAG.